The rows below give T cell receptor beta chains drawn from one sample of a study of blood T cell repertoires in COVID-19. Clones were read by immunoSEQ multiplex PCR, and TCRdb kept only the in-frame ones, dropping some. The sample consists of just over 300,000 clones, roughly 91% of them appearing once. Sequences were obtained from peripheral blood. These receptors all stem from a woman aged 25-40 years with COVID-19, enrolled during active disease. Each CDR3 is given with its conserved first and last residue. Fields, in order: V gene, J gene, clone size, D gene, CDR3 protein, CDR3 DNA. A D gene is named only where the DNA matches it firmly. A row's size may be missing; if present it is once, few, many or a size class.

v_gene: TRBV12-5; j_gene: TRBJ1-2; abundance: NA; d_gene: NA; CDR3aa: CASGLGAARDGYTF; CDR3nt: TGTGCTAGTGGTTTGGGGGCGGCCAGGGATGGCTACACCTTC
v_gene: TRBV7-9; j_gene: TRBJ2-1; abundance: NA; d_gene: TRBD1; CDR3aa: CASSSHRDREQFF; CDR3nt: TGTGCCAGCAGCTCCCACAGGGACAGGGAGCAGTTCTTC
v_gene: TRBV19; j_gene: TRBJ2-1; abundance: NA; d_gene: NA; CDR3aa: CASSIRVPYNEQFF; CDR3nt: TGTGCCAGTAGTATCAGGGTCCCCTACAATGAGCAGTTCTTC
v_gene: TRBV7-9; j_gene: TRBJ1-2; abundance: few; d_gene: NA; CDR3aa: CASSPGGSIYGYTF; CDR3nt: TGTGCCAGCAGCCCCGGGGGTTCTATCTATGGCTACACCTTC
v_gene: TRBV19; j_gene: TRBJ2-7; abundance: NA; d_gene: TRBD1; CDR3aa: CASSTGTGVPYEQYF; CDR3nt: TGTGCCAGTAGTACTGGGACAGGGGTTCCCTACGAGCAGTACTTC
v_gene: TRBV7-9; j_gene: TRBJ1-3; abundance: few; d_gene: NA; CDR3aa: CASSFQAPGNTIYF; CDR3nt: TGTGCCAGCAGCTTTCAGGCTCCAGGAAACACCATATATTTT
v_gene: TRBV11-2; j_gene: TRBJ1-2; abundance: NA; d_gene: NA; CDR3aa: CASSLVQGPEGYTF; CDR3nt: TGTGCCAGCAGCTTAGTCCAGGGGCCGGAGGGCTACACCTTC
v_gene: TRBV28; j_gene: TRBJ2-6; abundance: NA; d_gene: NA; CDR3aa: CASSFPPVANVLTF; CDR3nt: TGTGCCAGCAGTTTTCCCCCTGTGGCCAACGTCCTGACTTTC
v_gene: TRBV30; j_gene: TRBJ1-6; abundance: NA; d_gene: NA; CDR3aa: CAWSVLGGLSPLHF; CDR3nt: TGTGCCTGGAGTGTACTTGGGGGCTTATCACCCCTCCACTTT
v_gene: TRBV10-2; j_gene: TRBJ1-2; abundance: few; d_gene: TRBD1; CDR3aa: CASTGTGVWYGYTF; CDR3nt: TGCGCCAGCACCGGGACAGGGGTTTGGTATGGCTACACCTTC
v_gene: TRBV2; j_gene: TRBJ1-4; abundance: NA; d_gene: NA; CDR3aa: CASNSEGWAEKLFF; CDR3nt: TGTGCCAGCAATTCGGAGGGGTGGGCTGAAAAACTGTTTTTT
v_gene: TRBV6-5; j_gene: TRBJ2-5; abundance: once; d_gene: NA; CDR3aa: CASSSWDTQETQYF; CDR3nt: TGTGCCAGCTCTTCGTGGGACACCCAAGAGACCCAGTACTTC
v_gene: TRBV6-5; j_gene: TRBJ1-5; abundance: few; d_gene: NA; CDR3aa: CASRKFTGNQPQHF; CDR3nt: TGTGCCAGCAGGAAATTTACAGGGAACCAGCCCCAGCATTTT
v_gene: TRBV7-9; j_gene: TRBJ1-4; abundance: NA; d_gene: NA; CDR3aa: CASSPRGGPNEKLFF; CDR3nt: TGTGCCAGCAGCCCCCGTGGAGGCCCTAATGAAAAACTGTTTTTT
v_gene: TRBV7-9; j_gene: TRBJ2-1; abundance: NA; d_gene: NA; CDR3aa: CASSRTGKSSYNEQFF; CDR3nt: TGTGCCAGCAGTCGAACAGGAAAGTCCTCCTACAATGAGCAGTTCTTC
v_gene: TRBV7-8; j_gene: TRBJ2-7; abundance: NA; d_gene: NA; CDR3aa: CASSRSQGYEQYF; CDR3nt: TGTGCCAGCAGCCGATCACAGGGCTACGAGCAGTACTTC
v_gene: TRBV7-6; j_gene: TRBJ2-7; abundance: few; d_gene: NA; CDR3aa: CASVGSSSYEQYF; CDR3nt: TGTGCCAGTGTCGGTTCGTCCTCCTACGAGCAGTACTTC
v_gene: TRBV4-1; j_gene: TRBJ2-5; abundance: few; d_gene: NA; CDR3aa: CASSQPQGGQETQYF; CDR3nt: TGCGCCAGCAGCCAGCCCCAGGGGGGACAAGAGACCCAGTACTTC
v_gene: TRBV19; j_gene: TRBJ2-5; abundance: NA; d_gene: NA; CDR3aa: CASSPSQETQYF; CDR3nt: TGTGCCAGTAGTCCCAGTCAAGAGACCCAGTACTTC